This T cell receptor (beta chain) was recovered during a study of blood T cells in healthy people across ages. About this clonotype itself: One end of the junction varies from germline; a read error may be responsible.

A second PCR, run for roughly 7 to 11 cycles, used a sample-barcoded 5' primer plus a J-beta primer mix. TCRdb ran MiXCR on the 5' RACE reads and lists one entry per CDR3 protein. The data hold some 320,000 distinct CDR3 sequences, with roughly 29% observed a single time. This receptor was taken from a woman between 65 and 79 years old in good health. Material for sequencing was blood.

DNA of the CDR3: TGTACCAGCAGCCAAGATGATGGGATATACGAGCAGTACTTC. Its protein product is CTSSQDDGIYEQYF. The chain is built from TRBV14 and TRBJ2-7; D call uncertain. The germline V gene has CDR1 SGHDN and CDR2 FVKESK. The CDR3 is 14 residues long.